The next 27 T cell receptor beta chains were all read from a single sample in a study of T cells in Graves' hyperthyroidism and ophthalmopathy. The CDR3 regions of TCR beta were amplified from RNA transcripts. The HTBI primer set was used in a first-round RT-PCR of the TCR CDR3. In TCRdb, the multiplex PCR reads were re-called with MiXCR into one record per CDR3 protein. The table has 300,000 to 450,000 distinct CDR3 sequences, about 14% seen once. The sample consisted of blood. Receptor source: a woman in her twenties or thirties with Graves' ophthalmopathy.

This chain connects TRBV14 to TRBJ2-4; no definite D call. V dropped 4 bases and J dropped 5 bases, with 12 bases sitting between them. The CDR3 has 14 residues. Germline V CDR1 and CDR2: SGHDN, FVKESK. The CDR3 loop reads CASSRSTSENIQYF. The CDR3 coding sequence is TGTGCCAGCAGCCGGTCGACGAGCGAAAACATTCAGTACTTC.

In DNA, the CDR3 is TGTGCCAGCAGTTTAAAGGCAGGTGGTAATTCACCCCTCCACTTT. Its protein product is CASSLKAGGNSPLHF. V gene TRBV27 combines with J gene TRBJ1-6; D is unresolved. Trimming took off 2 bases at V and 6 bases at J, with 11 bases between the two ends. This CDR3 contains 15 residues. Germline V lookup: CDR1 MNHEY, CDR2 SMNVEV (reference sequence).

In its sample, this clonotype was seen many times. The V gene is TRBV6-1, the J gene TRBJ1-5; a weak D match, TRBD1 (6 bases). Deletions cut 5 bases from V and 11 bases from J, with 19 bases between. The CDR3 runs 14 residues. Germline V gene sequence: CDR1 MNHNS, CDR2 SASEGT. The CDR3 nucleotides are TGTGCCAGCAGTAACCAGTACAGGGATGGTACCCAGCATTTT. Amino acid sequence: CASSNQYRDGTQHF.

There are many counts of this clonotype. The V gene is TRBV6-1, the J gene TRBJ1-2; D unresolved. V lost 7 bases to trimming and J lost 4 bases, with 10 bases between them. CDR3 size: 12 residues. In germline, CDR1 is MNHNS, CDR2 SASEGT. This chain's CDR3 is CASTLGGYGYTF. As DNA, the CDR3 is TGTGCCAGCACCCTTGGTGGCTATGGCTACACCTTC.

This clonotype showed up many times. The chain joins TRBV29-1 to TRBJ1-5; weak D call: TRBD1 (5 bases). Deletions cut 8 bases from V and 4 bases from J, with 15 bases between. CDR3 size: 13 residues. The germline CDR1 and CDR2 sequences are SQVTM and ANQGSEA. The CDR3 nucleotides read TGCAGCACCCGGGACGGAGGGAATCAGCCCCAGCATTTT. Protein sequence: CSTRDGGNQPQHF.

This clonotype occurred many times. CDR3 in amino acids: CASSQSGIGSYEQYF. CDR3 DNA: TGTGCCAGCAGCCAGTCTGGGATAGGCTCCTACGAGCAGTACTTC. V gene TRBV11-3 combines with J gene TRBJ2-7, with D unclear. Looked up from germline, CDR1 is SGHNT and CDR2 is YENEEA. The CDR3 has 15 residues. Trimming removed 5 bases from V and 0 bases from J, with 14 bases in between.

Ten or more counts support this clonotype. V usage is TRBV11-2 and J usage is TRBJ1-2, with unresolved D. Looked up from germline, CDR1 is SGHAT and CDR2 is FQNNGV. The CDR3 loop spans 13 amino acids. V lost 7 bases and J lost 8, with 17 bases in between. The CDR3 region is CASNSSVELGYTF. CDR3 coding DNA: TGTGCCAGCAACTCCTCGGTGGAGTTGGGCTACACCTTC. The entire variable domain, with the rest obtained from reference TRBV11-2 and TRBJ1-2, is as follows: EAGVAQSPRYKIIEKRQSVAFWCNPISGHATLYWYQQILGQGPKLLIQFQNNGVVDDSQLPKDRFSAERLKGVDSTLKIQPAKLEDSAVYLCASNSSVELGYTFGSGTRLTVV.

About this clonotype itself: This may come from a read error, since a much larger clone is one base off. This chain links TRBV15 with TRBJ1-3; no clear D. Germline values: CDR1 LNHNV, CDR2 YYDKDF (reference sequence). This CDR3 has 15 residues. The CDR3 nucleotides read TGTGCCACCAGCAGAGGGTACACCTCTGAAAACACCATATATTTT. It is translated as CATSRGYTSENTIYF.

This clonotype was detected many times. The V call is TRBV28, the J call TRBJ2-5; 7 positions agree with TRBD2. V gave up 5 bases and J gave up 13 bases; unmatched junction bases: 7. This CDR3 spans 11 amino acids. Per germline, CDR1 MDHEN and CDR2 SYDVKM. This chain's CDR3 is CASSTPAGVYF. The CDR3 bases are TGTGCCAGCAGTACCCCGGCGGGGGTGTACTTC.

The sample holds many counts of this clonotype. This rearrangement joins TRBV7-9 to TRBJ2-3; D is ambiguous. The CDR3 consists of 14 residues. CDR1 and CDR2 (germline): SEHNR, FQNEAQ (reference sequence). The V and J ends lost 0 bases and 0 bases respectively, with 4 bases between them. The CDR3 loop is CASSLASSTDTQYF. The CDR3 coding sequence is TGTGCCAGCAGCTTAGCTAGCAGCACAGATACGCAGTATTTT. Full variable domain (rest looked up from reference TRBV7-9 and TRBJ2-3): DTGVSQNPRHKITKRGQNVTFRCDPISEHNRLYWYRQTLGQGPEFLTYFQNEAQLEKSRLLSDRFSAERPKGSFSTLEIQRTEQGDSAMYLCASSLASSTDTQYFGPGTRLTVL.

The rearrangement uses TRBV9 and TRBJ1-4; 7 nucleotides align to TRBD1. Per the germline V gene, CDR1 is SGDLS and CDR2 is YYNGEE. V lost 0 bases, J lost 8 bases, and 7 bases stayed unmatched. The CDR3 is 15 residues long. DNA of the CDR3: TGTGCCAGCAGCGTAGGTGGACAGGTTAACGAAAAACTGTTTTTT. Its translation: CASSVGGQVNEKLFF.

The chain uses TRBV2 and TRBJ1-4, with 7 bases fitting TRBD1. CDR1 SNHLY and CDR2 FYNNEI come from the germline V gene. The CDR3 runs 15 residues. Trimming at V came to 7 bases and at J to 2 bases, leaving 7 bases not matched to a gene. Here the CDR3 reads CASTPVQGTNEKLFF. CDR3 in DNA: TGTGCCAGCACTCCAGTACAGGGGACTAATGAAAAACTGTTTTTT. The full variable domain, with the rest looked up from reference TRBV2 and TRBJ1-4, is EPEVTQTPSHQVTQMGQEVILRCVPISNHLYFYWYRQILGQKVEFLVSFYNNEISEKSEIFDDQFSVERPDGSNFTLKIRSTKLEDSAMYFCASTPVQGTNEKLFFGSGTQLSVL.

The V call is TRBV27, the J call TRBJ2-3; the D is unclear. Germline values: CDR1 MNHEY, CDR2 SMNVEV (reference sequence). Trimming pared 4 bases from V and 2 bases from J, leaving 16 bases between. The CDR3 runs to 16 residues. Written as DNA, the CDR3 is TGTGCCAGCAGTTCCCGTCTCAGCCCAAACACAGATACGCAGTATTTT. It encodes CASSSRLSPNTDTQYF.

This chain joins TRBV29-1 and TRBJ2-5, with TRBD2 matching 8 bases. CDR1 is SQVTM and CDR2 is ANQGSEA in the germline V gene. Losses at the gene ends were 0 bases for V and 7 bases for J; bases not matched to a gene: 10. CDR3 length equals 15 residues. CDR3 sequence (DNA): TGCAGCGTTGAAGATACCCGGGGGGGAGTGCGGACCCAGTACTTC. It is translated as CSVEDTRGGVRTQYF.

The chain is built from TRBV11-2 and TRBJ1-2; TRBD1 is a possible D gene (6 bases). The CDR3 loop spans 14 amino acids. Trimming took 1 base from V and 9 from J, leaving 15 bases between them. CDR1 is SGHAT and CDR2 is FQNNGV in the germline V gene. For the CDR3, the DNA is TGTGCCAGCAGCTTAGGAAGGACCAGGGGTAGCTACACCTTC. Translating gives CASSLGRTRGSYTF.

At least ten counts were recorded for this clonotype. This chain links TRBV7-2 with TRBJ2-3, with 10 nucleotides matching TRBD2. CDR3 length: 15 amino acids. Germline CDR1 reads SGHTA; CDR2 reads FQGNSA. J gave up 5 bases and V 5 bases, and 7 bases lay outside the gene matches. In nucleotides, the CDR3 is TGTGCCAGCAGCCACCAAGCGGGGGGGATAGATACGCAGTATTTT. This sequence encodes CASSHQAGGIDTQYF.

This clonotype was counted many times. CDR3 residues: CATSGDRGFYEQYF. CDR3 sequence (DNA): TGTGCCACCAGTGGAGACAGGGGCTTCTACGAGCAGTACTTC. The chain combines TRBV24-1 with TRBJ2-7, with 8 positions matching TRBD1. CDR1 and CDR2 from the germline V gene are KGHDR and SFDVKD. The CDR3 extends over 14 amino acids. V trimming: 5 bases; J trimming: 3 bases; junction bases outside the gene matches: 5.

This clonotype was seen at least ten times. V is TRBV24-1 and J is TRBJ2-3, with TRBD1 as a possible D gene (6 bases). Germline V gene lookup returns CDR1 KGHDR and CDR2 SFDVKD. The CDR3 runs 14 residues. V was cut by 8 bases and J by 5 bases, with 16 bases left in between. CDR3 protein: CATTTGHGIDTQYF. CDR3 coding DNA: TGTGCCACCACGACGGGACACGGTATAGATACGCAGTATTTT.

This clonotype came up a few times. A read error is possible here, since a much larger clone lies one base away. J is TRBJ1-1 and V is TRBV6-1; no clear D. Germline V gene sequence: CDR1 MNHNS, CDR2 SASEGT. V lost 0 bases and J 5 bases, leaving 13 bases between the germline ends. This CDR3 is built from 15 residues. This CDR3 reads CASSEARQVRTEAFF. The CDR3 region has the DNA TGTGCCAGCAGTGAAGCGCGGCAGGTTCGTACTGAAGCTTTCTTT.

This clonotype was found many times. This chain connects TRBV15 to TRBJ1-5; D unresolved. V lost 4 bases and J lost 1, with 17 bases in between. This CDR3 comprises 17 residues. Germline V CDR1 and CDR2: LNHNV, YYDKDF (reference sequence). In nucleotides, the CDR3 is TGTGCCACCAGCAAGGGAGCAGGTTCTAAGAGCAATCAGCCCCAGCATTTT. Protein sequence: CATSKGAGSKSNQPQHF.

This clonotype was seen ten or more times. The V call is TRBV4-1, the J call TRBJ1-4; no clear D gene. Germline loops: CDR1 MGHRA, CDR2 YSYEKL. Trimming took off 0 bases at V and 8 bases at J, with 10 bases between the two ends. The CDR3 runs 14 residues. The CDR3 protein is CASSQDLGREKLFF. The CDR3 coding sequence is TGCGCCAGCAGCCAAGATCTGGGAAGGGAAAAACTGTTTTTT.

The chain joins TRBV15 to TRBJ2-3; the match to TRBD2 covers 11 bases. After removal of 2 bases from V and 8 bases from J, the junction contained 9 bases not matched to a gene. This CDR3 is 16 amino acids long. Germline loops: CDR1 LNHNV, CDR2 YYDKDF (reference sequence). In nucleotides, the CDR3 is TGTGCCACCAGCAGAAAACTAGCGGGGGACCTAATTACGCAGTATTTT. The encoded protein is CATSRKLAGDLITQYF. Using reference TRBV15 and TRBJ2-3 for the parts outside the CDR3, the full variable domain is DAMVIQNPRYQVTQFGKPVTLSCSQTLNHNVMYWYQQKSSQAPKLLFHYYDKDFNNEADTPDNFQSRRPNTSFCFLDIRSPGLGDTAMYLCATSRKLAGDLITQYFGPGTRLTVL.

This clonotype has a count of ten or more. The chain uses TRBV11-2 and TRBJ2-3, with TRBD2 matching 7 bases. Per germline, CDR1 SGHAT and CDR2 FQNNGV. V gave up 2 bases and J gave up 6 bases; unmatched junction bases: 14. The CDR3 spans 17 residues. CDR3 residues: CASSLLGQQRGSDTQYF. The CDR3 DNA is TGTGCCAGCAGCTTATTAGGCCAGCAGCGGGGATCTGATACGCAGTATTTT.

This clonotype was counted ten times or more. This chain uses TRBV7-2 with TRBJ2-1, with 8 bases that match TRBD2. The CDR3 has 16 amino acids. Germline values: CDR1 SGHTA, CDR2 FQGNSA. V was clipped by 2 bases and J by 7 bases; unmatched bases: 10. In DNA form, the CDR3 reads TGTGCCAGCAGCTTAATAATCGGGGGGGCTGTGAATGAGCAGTTCTTC. Residues: CASSLIIGGAVNEQFF. The full variable domain, with the rest looked up from reference TRBV7-2 and TRBJ2-1, is GAGVSQSPSNKVTEKGKDVELRCDPISGHTALYWYRQSLGQGLEFLIYFQGNSAPDKSGLPSDRFSAERTGGSVSTLTIQRTQQEDSAVYLCASSLIIGGAVNEQFFGPGTRLTVL.

The rearrangement links TRBV19 to TRBJ1-1, with D hard to call. Germline V CDR1 and CDR2: LNHDA, SQIVND (reference sequence). The V end lost 2 bases, the J end lost 4 bases, and 8 bases lay between the germline ends. The CDR3 spans 13 residues. CDR3 bases: TGTGCCAGTAGTATATGGGGATCCACTGAAGCTTTCTTT. Its protein is CASSIWGSTEAFF.

This clonotype has at least ten counts. This rearrangement joins TRBV10-3 to TRBJ2-7; the D call may be TRBD1 or TRBD2 (6 bases each). The CDR3 consists of 13 residues. The germline CDR1 and CDR2 sequences are ENHRY and SYGVKD. The V end was cut by 4 bases, the J end by 6 bases, with 13 bases between. CDR3 residues: CAISAYRDFEQYF. DNA of the CDR3: TGTGCCATCAGTGCATACAGGGACTTCGAGCAGTACTTC.

In regard to this clonotype: A clone one base away is much larger, so this may be a read error. DNA of the CDR3: TGTGCCAGTAGTATGTCTGGATACCGTGCCGGGGAGCTGTTTTTT. Protein sequence: CASSMSGYRAGELFF. The gene calls are TRBV19 and TRBJ2-2; unclear D gene. V lost 3 bases to trimming and J lost 6 bases, with 14 bases between them. Germline loops: CDR1 LNHDA, CDR2 SQIVND (reference sequence). The CDR3 runs 15 residues.